The sequence of this T cell receptor (beta chain) was determined in a study of blood T cell repertoires in COVID-19. This CDR3 spans 13 amino acids. The germline V gene encodes CDR1 SGHDT and CDR2 YYEEEE. Trimming took off 0 bases at V and 4 bases at J, with 7 bases between the two ends. Sequencing used immunoSEQ multiplex PCR; TCRdb keeps in-frame clones, though not all of them. The data contain approximately 41,000 clones, around 83% of them singletons. Sequenced input: peripheral blood. The source of this sequence is an elderly woman with acute or convalescent COVID-19. The rearrangement uses TRBV5-6 and TRBJ2-5; TRBD1 is a possible D gene (5 bases). As DNA, the CDR3 is TGTGCCAGCAGCTTGGGCAGGGCAGAGACCCAGTACTTC. Protein product: CASSLGRAETQYF.